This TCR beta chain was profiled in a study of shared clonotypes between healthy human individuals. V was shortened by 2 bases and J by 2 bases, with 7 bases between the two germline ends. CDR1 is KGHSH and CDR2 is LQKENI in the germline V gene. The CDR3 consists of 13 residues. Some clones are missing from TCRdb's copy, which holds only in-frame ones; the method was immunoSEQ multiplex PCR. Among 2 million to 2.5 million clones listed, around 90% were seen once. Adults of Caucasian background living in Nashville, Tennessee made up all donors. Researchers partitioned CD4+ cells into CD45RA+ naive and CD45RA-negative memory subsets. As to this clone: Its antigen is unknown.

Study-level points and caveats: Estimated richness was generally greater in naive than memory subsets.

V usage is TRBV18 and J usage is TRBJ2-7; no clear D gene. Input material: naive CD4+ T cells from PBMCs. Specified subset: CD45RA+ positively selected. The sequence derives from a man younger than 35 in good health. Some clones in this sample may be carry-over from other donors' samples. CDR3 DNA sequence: TGTGCCAGCTCACCATTCGGACCCTACGAGCAGTACTTC. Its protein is CASSPFGPYEQYF.